These 24 T cell receptor beta chains were all obtained from the same sample, sequenced in a study of blood T cells in healthy people across ages. It was with a sample-barcoded 5' primer and a J-beta primer mix that a second PCR of roughly 6 to 12 cycles was run. TCRdb called the 5' RACE reads again in MiXCR, with one record for every CDR3 protein. The sample lists some 920,000 distinct CDR3 sequences, 51% occurring once. The source material was blood. The origin of the receptors is a woman between 55 and 75 years old in good health.

This clonotype was counted a few times. For the CDR3, the DNA is TGTGCCACCAGTGATTTGCCCTCGGGGATAGGCGAGCAGTACTTC. Translating it yields CATSDLPSGIGEQYF. This chain uses TRBV24-1 with TRBJ2-7; perhaps TRBD2 as D (5 bases). V dropped 0 bases and J dropped 6 bases, with 14 bases sitting between them. Germline CDR1 KGHDR, CDR2 SFDVKD. The CDR3 contains 15 residues.

This clonotype was recorded a few times. The CDR3 here is CSAAAWQGIFSPLHF. The CDR3 DNA reads as TGCAGTGCTGCGGCCTGGCAGGGAATTTTTTCACCCCTCCACTTT. The chain combines TRBV20-1 with TRBJ1-6; TRBD1 is a possible D gene (5 bases). The CDR3 runs 15 residues. V was cut by 5 bases and J by 9 bases, with 20 bases left in between. Per the germline V gene, CDR1 is DFQATT and CDR2 is SNEGSKA (reference sequence).

This clonotype was observed a few times. The chain recombines TRBV12-3 or TRBV12-4 with TRBJ1-2; D is perhaps TRBD1 (5 bases). The V gene lost 6 bases and the J gene lost 6 bases, with 20 bases spanning the gap. The CDR3 is 15 residues long. CDR3 sequence (DNA): TGTGCCAGCAGCCCCAGGGTAGGACACATCAATGGCTACACCTTC. Its protein product is CASSPRVGHINGYTF.

This clonotype was detected a few times. The chain has TRBV20-1 and TRBJ2-3, with a weak D call TRBD2 (5 bases). Per germline, CDR1 DFQATT and CDR2 SNEGSKA (reference sequence). Between the trimmed V and J ends, which lost 2 bases and 2 bases, there was a span of 8 bases. The CDR3 consists of 13 residues. CDR3 nucleotides: TGCAGTGCTAGACCGAGGGCCACAGATACGCAGTATTTT. Translating gives CSARPRATDTQYF.

The chain combines TRBV6-8 with TRBJ2-7; the D gene is possibly TRBD2 (5 bases). This CDR3 spans 11 amino acids. V dropped 5 bases and J dropped 6 bases, with 8 bases sitting between them. Looked up from germline, CDR1 is MNHGY and CDR2 is SAAAGT. The CDR3 DNA follows: TGTGCCAGCAGTCCGGGGTGCGAGCAGTACTTC. Its translation is CASSPGCEQYF.

The J gene is TRBJ1-2, the V gene TRBV3-1; D is unresolved. Germline V gives CDR1 LGHDT, CDR2 YNNKEL (reference sequence). Trimming took 3 bases from V and 7 from J, leaving 12 bases between them. CDR3 length: 13 residues. CDR3 protein: CASSHGGVGGYTF. In DNA, the CDR3 is TGTGCCAGCAGCCACGGCGGTGTAGGTGGCTACACCTTC.

On this clonotype itself: The junction does not match germline at one end; this may be a read error. The rearrangement uses TRBV12-3 or TRBV12-4 and TRBJ1-1, with D unclear. The CDR3 contains 14 residues. CDR3 coding DNA: TGTGCCAGCAGCATACATGGGTTGAAGACTGAAGCTTTCTTT. It yields the protein CASSIHGLKTEAFF.

The chain is built from TRBV7-2 and TRBJ2-7; D gene uncertain. This CDR3 comprises 13 residues. V was shortened by 3 bases and J by 5 bases, with 11 bases between the two germline ends. The V gene's germline CDR1 is SGHTA and CDR2 FQGNSA. The CDR3 is CASSFARFDEQYF. Here the CDR3 DNA reads TGTGCCAGCAGCTTCGCGCGGTTCGACGAGCAGTACTTC.

The CDR3 sequence is CASGQSGANVLTF. The CDR3 DNA is TGTGCCAGTGGACAGTCTGGGGCCAACGTCCTGACTTTC. V usage is TRBV6-2 or TRBV6-3 and J usage is TRBJ2-6; possibly TRBD1 for D (6 bases). CDR3 length: 13 amino acids. CDR1 is MNHEY, CDR2 SVGEGT, per germline. V shed 9 bases and J shed 1 base, with 7 bases lying between them.

V usage is TRBV20-1 and J usage is TRBJ2-5, with TRBD1 matching 10 bases. The CDR3 spans 14 residues. In germline, CDR1 is DFQATT, CDR2 SNEGSKA (reference sequence). V shed 5 bases, J shed 3 bases, and the junction held 6 bases outside the gene matches. The CDR3 is CSAPSGTGEETQYF. Here the CDR3 DNA reads TGCAGTGCTCCCTCCGGGACAGGGGAAGAGACCCAGTACTTC.

Only a few counts were recorded for this clonotype. The chain has TRBV12-3 or TRBV12-4 and TRBJ2-7, with 9 bases identical to TRBD2. Trimming took 5 bases from V and 6 from J; bases not matched to a gene: 11. This CDR3 region has 15 residues. The CDR3 DNA reads as TGTGCCAGCAGTCGGGCGGGAGGGCCATCGTCCGAGCAGTACTTC. Its protein is CASSRAGGPSSEQYF.

The chain employs TRBV12-5 and TRBJ2-3; 9 bases align to TRBD2. Germline CDR1 and CDR2: LGHNT and FRNRAP. This CDR3 comprises 17 residues. V shed 0 bases, J shed 5 bases, and the junction held 9 bases outside the gene matches. CDR3 in DNA: TGTGCTAGTGGTTTGGTCACTAGCGGGCGAGGGGTAGATACGCAGTATTTT. Encoded protein: CASGLVTSGRGVDTQYF.

This clonotype occurred a few times. The chain employs TRBV5-1 and TRBJ2-1; 8 bases align to TRBD2. V lost 3 bases, J lost 8 bases, and 16 bases stayed unmatched. Per the germline V gene, CDR1 is SGHRS and CDR2 is YFSETQ. CDR3 length: 17 amino acids. CDR3 amino acids: CASSYYPGVSGTHEQFF. The CDR3 DNA follows: TGCGCCAGCAGCTACTATCCAGGGGTTAGCGGGACACATGAGCAGTTCTTC.

Here the CDR3 reads CASRRTGQGEAFF. Here the CDR3 DNA reads TGTGCCAGCAGACGAACGGGACAGGGAGAAGCTTTCTTT. The rearrangement links TRBV27 to TRBJ1-1, with 9 positions matching TRBD1. The CDR3 has 13 amino acids. V trimming: 6 bases; J trimming: 8 bases; junction bases outside the gene matches: 7. Germline values: CDR1 MNHEY, CDR2 SMNVEV (reference sequence).

Only a few counts were recorded for this clonotype. The chain joins TRBV3-1 to TRBJ2-1; 8 nucleotides agree with TRBD2. Germline assignment: CDR1 LGHDT and CDR2 YNNKEL (reference sequence). Trimming cost V 0 bases and J 9 bases; bases outside gene matches: 22. The length of the CDR3 is 20 residues. CDR3 loop: CASSQESQSSSGGPRVEQFF. The CDR3, as DNA: TGTGCCAGCAGCCAAGAGTCCCAATCCTCCTCGGGAGGGCCTCGGGTTGAGCAGTTCTTC.

The V call is TRBV12-3 or TRBV12-4, the J call TRBJ1-2; D uncertain. Trimming shortened V by 6 bases and J by 6 bases, and 14 bases separated the two germline ends. The CDR3 loop spans 13 amino acids. CDR3 protein: CASRPGRTHGYTF. In DNA, the CDR3 is TGTGCCAGCAGGCCCGGACGGACCCATGGCTACACCTTC.

This clonotype was seen only a few times. The chain carries TRBV6-6 and TRBJ2-5; 7 nucleotides line up with TRBD2. The germline V gene has CDR1 MNHNY and CDR2 SVGAGI (reference sequence). Trimming at V came to 2 bases and at J to 2 bases, leaving 8 bases not matched to a gene. The CDR3 runs to 16 residues. The CDR3 nucleotides are TGTGCCAGCAGTTACGGAGGCGGGAGCGTTCAAGAGACCCAGTACTTC. Amino acids: CASSYGGGSVQETQYF.

Many counts were recorded for this clonotype. The V and J genes are TRBV12-3 or TRBV12-4 and TRBJ2-1; D might be TRBD2 (5 bases). Trimming shortened V by 3 bases and J by 4 bases, and 13 bases separated the two germline ends. The CDR3 loop spans 15 amino acids. The CDR3 region is CASSFGSGRYNEQFF. The DNA of the CDR3 is TGTGCCAGCAGTTTTGGGTCGGGAAGGTACAATGAGCAGTTCTTC.

The sample holds a few counts of this clonotype. The chain combines TRBV20-1 with TRBJ2-3, with 9 bases that match TRBD1. The CDR3 length is 15 residues. V shed 0 bases and J 3 bases; nucleotides not matched to a gene: 4. Per germline, CDR1 DFQATT and CDR2 SNEGSKA (reference sequence). The CDR3 DNA reads as TGCAGTGCTAGAGATGACAGGGGGGTTACAGATACGCAGTATTTT. This codes for CSARDDRGVTDTQYF.

The chain combines TRBV12-3 or TRBV12-4 with TRBJ2-1, with 7 bases fitting TRBD2. This CDR3 has 16 residues. Trimming cost V 7 bases and J 5 bases; bases outside gene matches: 14. DNA for the CDR3: TGTGCCAGCACCATGGGAGGGAGCGGGCCTAACAATGAGCAGTTCTTC. Its protein is CASTMGGSGPNNEQFF.

The rearrangement uses TRBV20-1 and TRBJ2-3; D uncertain. The CDR3 contains 12 residues. The V gene's germline CDR1 is DFQATT and CDR2 SNEGSKA (reference sequence). Trimming took off 3 bases at V and 2 bases at J, with 6 bases between the two ends. Here the CDR3 reads CSARGYTDTQYF. In DNA form, the CDR3 reads TGCAGTGCTAGGGGGTACACAGATACGCAGTATTTT.

The chain uses TRBV4-2 and TRBJ1-2; D is unclear. The V end lost 0 bases, the J end lost 8 bases, and 16 bases lay between the germline ends. Per germline, CDR1 LGHNA and CDR2 YNFKEQ. The CDR3 length is 15 residues. CDR3 sequence reads: CASSQDRGRLGGYTF. DNA for the CDR3: TGTGCCAGCAGCCAAGATAGAGGCCGACTAGGAGGCTACACCTTC.

The chain joins TRBV29-1 to TRBJ2-1; the D gene could be TRBD1 or TRBD2 (5 bases each). Germline loops: CDR1 SQVTM, CDR2 ANQGSEA. Trimming took 6 bases from V and 8 from J, leaving 14 bases between them. This CDR3 region has 12 residues. CDR3 sequence: CSVNPQGHEQFF. The CDR3 region has the DNA TGCAGCGTGAATCCCCAGGGACATGAGCAGTTCTTC.

This chain uses TRBV27 with TRBJ2-6; D is uncertain. V gave up 5 bases and J gave up 2 bases, with 4 bases separating them. Germline V gene data show CDR1 as MNHEY and CDR2 as SMNVEV (reference sequence). The CDR3 extends over 13 amino acids. The CDR3 bases are TGTGCCAGCAGTATAGCTGGGGCCAACGTCCTGACTTTC. It codes for CASSIAGANVLTF.